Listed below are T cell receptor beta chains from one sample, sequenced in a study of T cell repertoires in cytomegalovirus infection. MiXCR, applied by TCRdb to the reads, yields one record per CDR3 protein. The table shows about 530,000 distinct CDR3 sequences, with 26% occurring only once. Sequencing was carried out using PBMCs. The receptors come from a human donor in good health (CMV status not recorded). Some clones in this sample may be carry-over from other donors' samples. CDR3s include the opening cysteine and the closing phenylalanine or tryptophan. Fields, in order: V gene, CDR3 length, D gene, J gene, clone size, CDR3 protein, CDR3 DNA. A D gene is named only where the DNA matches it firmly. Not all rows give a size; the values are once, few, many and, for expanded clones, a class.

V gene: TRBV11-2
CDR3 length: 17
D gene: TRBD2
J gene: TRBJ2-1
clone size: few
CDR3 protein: CASSLDHRRERVNEQFF
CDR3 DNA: TGTGCCAGCAGCTTAGATCACCGGCGGGAGAGGGTCAATGAGCAGTTCTTC

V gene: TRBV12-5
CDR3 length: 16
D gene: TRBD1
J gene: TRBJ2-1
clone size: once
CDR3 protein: CASGTIRDRGDNEQFF
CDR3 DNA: TGTGCTAGTGGTACGATTAGGGACAGGGGAGACAATGAGCAGTTCTTC

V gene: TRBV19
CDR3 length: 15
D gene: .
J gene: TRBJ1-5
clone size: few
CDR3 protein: CASSEVQHSNQPQHF
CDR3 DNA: TGTGCCAGTAGTGAGGTCCAGCATAGCAATCAGCCCCAGCATTTT

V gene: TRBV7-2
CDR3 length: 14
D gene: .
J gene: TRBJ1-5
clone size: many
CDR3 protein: CASSLALNNQPQHF
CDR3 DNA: TGTGCCAGCAGCTTAGCTCTAAACAATCAGCCCCAGCATTTT

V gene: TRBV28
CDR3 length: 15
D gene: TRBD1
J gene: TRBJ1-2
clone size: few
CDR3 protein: CASSQDRGQNYGYTF
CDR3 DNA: TGTGCCAGCAGCCAAGACAGGGGCCAGAACTATGGCTACACCTTC

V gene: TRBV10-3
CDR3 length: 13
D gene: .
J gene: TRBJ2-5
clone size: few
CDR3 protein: CAISESRWETQYF
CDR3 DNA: TGTGCCATCAGTGAGTCGAGGTGGGAGACCCAGTACTTC

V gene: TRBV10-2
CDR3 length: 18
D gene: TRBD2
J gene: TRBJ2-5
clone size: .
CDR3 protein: CASGTRAAGGLSRETQYF
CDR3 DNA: TGCGCCAGCGGAACTCGGGCAGCGGGAGGGCTTAGTAGAGAGACCCAGTACTTC

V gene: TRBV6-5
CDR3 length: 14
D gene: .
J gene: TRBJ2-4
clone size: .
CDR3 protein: CASSRDWAKNIQYF
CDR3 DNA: TGTGCCAGCAGTCGTGACTGGGCCAAAAACATTCAGTACTTC

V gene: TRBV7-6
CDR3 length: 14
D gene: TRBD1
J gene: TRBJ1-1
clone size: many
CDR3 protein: CASSRQGTGTEAFF
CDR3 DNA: TGTGCCAGCAGCCGACAGGGGACGGGCACTGAAGCTTTCTTT

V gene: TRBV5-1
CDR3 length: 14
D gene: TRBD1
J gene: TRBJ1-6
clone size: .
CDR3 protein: CASRLGTDNSPLHF
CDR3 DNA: TGCGCCAGCAGGCTAGGGACAGACAATTCACCCCTCCACTTT

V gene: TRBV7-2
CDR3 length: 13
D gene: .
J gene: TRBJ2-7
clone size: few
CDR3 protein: CASSWGHSYEQYF
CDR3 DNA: TGTGCCAGCAGCTGGGGACATTCCTACGAGCAGTACTTC

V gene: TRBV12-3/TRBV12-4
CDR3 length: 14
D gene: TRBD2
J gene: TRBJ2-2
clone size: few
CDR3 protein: CATGLAGGTRELFF
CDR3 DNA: TGTGCCACTGGGCTAGCGGGAGGTACCCGGGAGCTGTTTTTT

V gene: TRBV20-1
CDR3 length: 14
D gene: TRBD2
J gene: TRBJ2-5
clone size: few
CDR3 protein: CSAKQREAKETQYF
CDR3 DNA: TGCAGTGCAAAACAGCGGGAGGCTAAAGAGACCCAGTACTTC

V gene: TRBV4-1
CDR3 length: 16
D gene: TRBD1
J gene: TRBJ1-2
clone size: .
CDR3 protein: CASSHPKRDRVDGYTF
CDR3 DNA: TGCGCCAGCAGCCACCCGAAGAGGGACAGGGTAGATGGCTACACCTTC